This entry features one T cell receptor beta chain sequence. This sample was included in a study of blood T cell repertoires in COVID-19. Germline V lookup: CDR1 MNHEY, CDR2 SMNVEV (reference sequence). The CDR3 length is 14 residues. V dropped 5 bases and J dropped 3 bases, with 14 bases sitting between them. Libraries were prepared by immunoSEQ multiplex PCR; TCRdb keeps only in-frame clonotypes and omits some of them. Of fewer than 400,000 clones in the sample, 85% to 90% were seen once. V and J are TRBV27 and TRBJ2-7; tentatively, D is TRBD2 (5 bases). The sample was PBMCs or T cells enriched from blood (not recorded which). The TCR originated in a man under 40 who had recovered from COVID-19. Here the CDR3 reads CASSPRDLNYEQYF. CDR3 DNA sequence: TGTGCCAGCAGTCCCCGGGATCTGAACTACGAGCAGTACTTC.